This T cell receptor beta chain was sequenced in a study of T cells in Graves' hyperthyroidism and ophthalmopathy (dated by TCRdb to between 2018 and 2021). Study-level background: Peripheral blood samples were taken at the time of initial diagnosis, prior to any treatment. To identify TCR V-J signatures that set the groups apart, the researchers used a discovery cohort of 90 to 100 patients, made up of 43 with Graves' ophthalmopathy and about 60 with stable Graves' hyperthyroidism. Prospective prediction of ophthalmopathy was tested in an independent validation cohort consisting of 18 hyperthyroidism patients and approximately 16 patients who later progressed to ophthalmopathy. For training and testing, the 100 or so patients in the discovery cohort were randomly divided in a 7:3 ratio. In more than 5 Graves' hyperthyroidism patients, the study also compared T-cell repertoires from thyroid tissue with T-cell repertoires from blood. Once sampling was done, hyperthyroidism patients were given methimazole at a starting dose of 30 mg daily, whereas ophthalmopathy patients were given high-dose intravenous methylprednisolone. According to the paper, TCR Vbeta CDR3 sequencing was carried out on over 130 peripheral blood samples, which came from over 40 ophthalmopathy, about 75 hyperthyroidism and roughly 17 progressor patients.

This clonotype was recorded a few times. This receptor's antigen is unknown. Base qualities are missing; no much larger clone stands one base away. The full study reports these points: Ophthalmopathy was separated from stable hyperthyroidism by a 13 V-J signature model, with 85% to 90% sensitivity and roughly 81% specificity obtained in cross-validation and 80%/75% obtained in testing. No statistical method was used to set the sample size in advance, and investigators knew the group allocation. Blood samples also contained most of the expanded thyroid clonotypes (frequency above 0.001), which suggests that blood repertoires may reflect thyroid immune responses. In validation, the model predicted progression to ophthalmopathy a median of 6.5 months before onset, with roughly 70% sensitivity and 72.22% specificity.

Moderately to severely active disease, a Clinical Activity Score of at least 3, a NOSPECS grade of at least 4, and a duration under 3 months were present in ophthalmopathy patients. Any patient with an uncontrolled infection, another autoimmune disease, pregnancy or lactation was excluded. Diagnoses were established on the basis of clinical symptoms, serum thyroxine and TRAb, thyroid ultrasound, and orbital computed tomography. PBMCs were separated from roughly 10 ml of fresh peripheral blood using Ficoll-Paque density gradient centrifugation. Total RNA was extracted with Trizol reagent, and quality was checked on an Agilent 2100 Bioanalyzer. The germline V gene (reference sequence) supplies CDR1 DFQATT and CDR2 SNEGSKA. Including cysteine and phenylalanine, the CDR3 has 13 amino acids. Only the CDR3 part of the read is kept: 39 bases, read in frame from the first base. V has 0 bases trimmed and J has 11 bases trimmed; junction bases matching no gene number 5.

The TCR beta CDR3 regions were amplified from RNA transcripts. The TCR CDR3 was subjected to a first round of RT-PCR using the HTBI primer set and the Qiagen OneStep RT-PCR kit. Libraries were constructed in a second round of multiplex PCR, after which size selection and purification were performed. Paired-end sequencing of the libraries was performed with 100 bp reads on an Illumina HiSeq2000. Per the source publication's procedure: SOAPnuke was used to process the raw data, throwing out any read that contained adapters or uncalled bases, had a mean Phred below 15, or lacked an exact constant-primer or identifier match. High-quality paired reads were merged using COPE v1.2.5, and each unique nucleotide sequence was defined as a clonotype. Clonotypes were aligned to IMGT TRBV, TRBD and TRBJ reference segments using MiTCR v1.1. Only V-J combinations with frequency above 0.0001, covering about 99% of repertoires, were analysed. The TCS score was defined as F50 (clonal expansion) divided by E x V (chaos), with BLOSUM62-based TCRdist calculated between CDR3 peptides within each V-J. Welch's t-statistics and random forest reduced roughly 540 V-J features to under 15, which were used in a naive Bayes classifier (R e1071). The raw public reads went through TCRdb reprocessing: fastp at Q25, MiXCR clone calling, in-frame beta chains kept. Records with the same CDR3 protein are collapsed into one entry carrying the most frequent genes and DNA. These V and J calls rely on TCRdb rather than the paper's analysis. The sample yields roughly 500,000 distinct CDR3 sequences; about 16% were counted once. The leading ten clones occupy approximately 30% of the sample.

The sample comprised blood. The receptor chain draws on TRBV20-1 and TRBJ1-2; the central 11 bases match TRBD1. The sequence was collected from a woman under 40 with Graves' ophthalmopathy. The CDR3 reads CSARDSRDRGYTF. The DNA sequence reads TGCAGTGCTAGAGATTCCAGGGACAGGGGGTACACCTTC.